The clone carrying this T cell receptor (beta chain) was seen only a few times. The antigen is undetermined. Unmatched junction bases numbered 10, after V lost 6 bases and J lost 7 bases. CDR1 and CDR2 (germline): MDHEN, SYDVKM. The CDR3 contains 15 residues. TCRdb analysed the 5' RACE reads with MiXCR anew, one entry per CDR3 protein. This sample has 90,000 to 130,000 distinct CDR3 sequences, with 15% to 20% found just once. This sample was taken from a study of T-cell memory formation after mild COVID-19. Points from the study as a whole: CM and EM subsets held most contracting CD4+ clones; EMRA held CD8+ ones.

This sequence originates from a man aged 18-30 years who had mild COVID-19 (a few samples of this study predate the infection). Cell type and time point are not known. V usage is TRBV28 and J usage is TRBJ1-4; TRBD1 matches 8 bases. Sequences were obtained from PBMCs or a T cell subset sorted from them (not recorded which). The CDR3 loop reads CASRSTGTGGEKLFF. As DNA, the CDR3 is TGTGCCAGCAGATCGACCGGGACAGGCGGTGAAAAACTGTTTTTT.